Listed below are T cell receptor beta chains from one sample, sequenced in a study of blood T cell repertoires in COVID-19. Here immunoSEQ multiplex PCR was the method, and the copy in TCRdb shows in-frame clones only, minus some. The table includes 11,000 or so clones, around 71% detected once. The sequenced sample consisted of peripheral blood. These receptors were taken from a man aged 55 to 70 with COVID-19, enrolled during active disease. The CDR3 runs from the conserved cysteine through the conserved F or W. Fields, in order: D gene, V gene, CDR3 protein. A D gene is named only where the DNA matches it firmly.

D gene: NA; V gene: TRBV5-8; CDR3 protein: CASSLAVGVRGNTIYF
D gene: NA; V gene: TRBV18; CDR3 protein: CASSKGDAYTTNEKLFF
D gene: NA; V gene: TRBV27; CDR3 protein: CASKQGPGELFF
D gene: TRBD1; V gene: TRBV7-8; CDR3 protein: CASSRDRVYEQYF
D gene: TRBD2; V gene: TRBV9; CDR3 protein: CASSAAATGGEDTQYF
D gene: NA; V gene: TRBV11-2; CDR3 protein: CASSLRRGSSYEQYF
D gene: NA; V gene: TRBV21-1; CDR3 protein: CASSNAGGKGDQPQHF
D gene: TRBD2; V gene: TRBV4-2; CDR3 protein: CASSQDGAGGWNEQFF
D gene: TRBD2; V gene: TRBV7-2; CDR3 protein: CASRAPRLAGGLNEQFF
D gene: TRBD2; V gene: TRBV28; CDR3 protein: CATQPASGAYNEQFF